This is a list of T cell receptor beta chains from one sample in a study of chronic HIV infection and antiretroviral therapy. TCRdb re-called the 5' RACE reads through MiXCR, storing one row per CDR3 protein. Of some 37,000 distinct CDR3 sequences in the sample, 8.2% are singletons; the top ten hold roughly 2.8%. The sample taken for sequencing was peripheral blood. These receptors originate from an adult who had HIV and had not received antiretroviral therapy, or was an uninfected healthy control (not recorded which). Each CDR3 is given with its conserved first and last residue.

TRBV5-4 CASSPAGAYGYTF
TRBV4-1 CASSQVGQANQPQHF
TRBV29-1 CSARRSTNEKLFF
TRBV12-3/TRBV12-4 CASSSPPTYEQYF
TRBV29-1 CSGLADTTDTQYF
TRBV29-1 CSVGIQGRGGNEQFF
TRBV28 CASSLGWTSVSVDTQYF
TRBV18 CASSPLLNTEAFF
TRBV4-1 CASSQARQPQPQHF
TRBV2 CATGSSYNSPLHF
TRBV7-9 CASSLDGDRTIYLHF
TRBV2 CASSQTKGEDNVQFF
TRBV6-6 CASSPPAGRADTQYF
TRBV28 CASSSATTTYEQYF
TRBV6-4 CASSDSTGADTQYF
TRBV6-1 CASSAQEDYEQYF
TRBV9 CASSVGGSDEQYF
TRBV30 CAWSVRGGQPQHF
TRBV28 CASSTGGTDTQYF
TRBV19 CASKDRLAGYEQYF
TRBV29-1 CSVAGGGNQPQHF
TRBV28 CASSSFRGNYGYTF